These 11 T cell receptor beta chains originate from one sample sequenced in a study of blood T cells in healthy people across ages. Then a second PCR, running about 6 to 12 cycles, was carried out with a sample-barcoded 5' primer and a J-beta primer mix. TCRdb re-called the 5' RACE reads through MiXCR, storing one row per CDR3 protein. The profile shows over 1,200,000 distinct CDR3 sequences, approximately 59% of them singletons. The sample was blood. The receptors stem from a man aged 18 to 30 in good health.

The V and J genes are TRBV15 and TRBJ2-1, with no clear D. This CDR3 is built from 11 residues. CDR1 and CDR2 from the germline V gene are LNHNV and YYDKDF (reference sequence). Trimming pared 5 bases from V and 10 bases from J, leaving 9 bases between. CDR3 region: CATSLGREQFF. The CDR3 DNA reads as TGTGCCACCAGCCTGGGTAGGGAGCAGTTCTTC.

The J gene is TRBJ2-3, the V gene TRBV5-6; TRBD1 matches 10 bases. The length of the CDR3 is 15 residues. The J segment lost 6 bases and the V segment lost 4 bases, leaving 8 bases of the junction unmatched. Per the germline V gene, CDR1 is SGHDT and CDR2 is YYEEEE. CDR3 in DNA: TGTGCCAGCAGCGCCGGGACAGGGGTAAAGGATACGCAGTATTTT. Its protein is CASSAGTGVKDTQYF.

The rearrangement links TRBV6-5 to TRBJ1-2, with D possibly being TRBD1 (5 bases). The CDR3 totals 15 residues. Trimming took 6 bases from V and 5 from J, leaving 19 bases between them. Germline lookup yields CDR1 MNHEY and CDR2 SVGAGI. The CDR3 DNA follows: TGTGCCAGCAGCCAAACCCGCGGGACGGCTTATGGCTACACCTTC. Its protein is CASSQTRGTAYGYTF.

This clonotype has a handful of counts. The chain has TRBV7-9 and TRBJ1-6, with TRBD1 matching over 7 bases. CDR3 length: 13 amino acids. The germline V gene has CDR1 SEHNR and CDR2 FQNEAQ (reference sequence). Losses at the gene ends were 6 bases for V and 8 bases for J; bases not matched to a gene: 4. The CDR3 spells CASSRTGDSPLHF. The CDR3 nucleotides read TGTGCCAGCAGTCGTACAGGGGATTCACCCCTCCACTTT. Full variable domain (rest looked up from reference TRBV7-9 and TRBJ1-6): DTGVSQNPRHKITKRGQNVTFRCDPISEHNRLYWYRQTLGQGPEFLTYFQNEAQLEKSRLLSDRFSAERPKGSFSTLEIQRTEQGDSAMYLCASSRTGDSPLHFGNGTRLTVT.

The CDR3 DNA follows: TGTGCCAGCAGCTTAGTTAACAGGGCCTACGAGCAGTACTTC. This codes for CASSLVNRAYEQYF. The rearrangement joins TRBV7-8 to TRBJ2-7; tentatively, D is TRBD1 (6 bases). V lost 1 base and J lost 2, with 9 bases in between. The germline gives CDR1 SGHVS, CDR2 FQNEAQ. The CDR3 consists of 14 residues.

The genes are TRBV13 and TRBJ1-1; D might be TRBD1 (5 bases). V lost 2 bases and J 1 base, leaving 8 bases between the germline ends. CDR1 PRHDT and CDR2 FYEKMQ come from the germline V gene (reference sequence). The CDR3 runs to 14 residues. CDR3 sequence: CASSLSGTNTEAFF. The CDR3 DNA sequence: TGTGCCAGCAGCTTATCAGGGACGAACACTGAAGCTTTCTTT.

This clonotype was detected many times. The chain is built from TRBV7-2 and TRBJ2-7, with D perhaps TRBD1 (6 bases). The CDR3 length is 14 residues. V was cut by 2 bases and J by 2 bases, with 10 bases left in between. The germline V gene encodes CDR1 SGHTA and CDR2 FQGNSA. CDR3 region: CASSLPNRAYEQYF. The DNA of the CDR3 is TGTGCCAGCAGCTTACCGAACAGGGCCTACGAGCAGTACTTC.

The chain carries TRBV4-3 and TRBJ2-7; 8 bases map to TRBD2. The better agreement between TRBJ2-5 and the DNA end casts doubt on the J call. From germline, CDR1 is LGHNA and CDR2 YSLEER. The length of the CDR3 is 16 residues. DNA for the CDR3: TGCGCCAGCAGCCAACTTGCGGGAGGTATATCGGAGACCCAGTACTTC. Protein: CASSQLAGGISETQYF.

CDR3 region: CSARVSGRKGNEQFF. DNA of the CDR3: TGCAGTGCTAGAGTTAGCGGGAGAAAAGGCAATGAGCAGTTCTTC. V and J are TRBV20-1 and TRBJ2-1, with TRBD2 matching over 9 bases. CDR3 length: 15 residues. V was pared by 1 base and J by 6 bases, with 7 bases of the junction left unmatched. The germline gives CDR1 DFQATT, CDR2 SNEGSKA (reference sequence).

The chain uses TRBV20-1 and TRBJ2-7; 7 nucleotides align to TRBD1. Germline CDR1 reads DFQATT; CDR2 reads SNEGSKA (reference sequence). The CDR3 spans 14 residues. V lost 7 bases, J lost 3 bases, and 12 bases stayed unmatched. CDR3 nucleotides: TGCAGTGGGGCGTTAAACAGGGGCCACTACGAGCAGTACTTC. This sequence encodes CSGALNRGHYEQYF.

In this sample, this clonotype turned up once. The chain recombines TRBV27 with TRBJ1-2; no definite D call. CDR1 MNHEY and CDR2 SMNVEV come from the germline V gene (reference sequence). The CDR3 is made up of 14 amino acids. V was trimmed by 0 bases and J by 5 bases, leaving 10 bases between them. The CDR3 sequence is CASSLSDLGYGYTF. In DNA form, the CDR3 reads TGTGCCAGCAGTTTATCTGACTTGGGTTATGGCTACACCTTC.